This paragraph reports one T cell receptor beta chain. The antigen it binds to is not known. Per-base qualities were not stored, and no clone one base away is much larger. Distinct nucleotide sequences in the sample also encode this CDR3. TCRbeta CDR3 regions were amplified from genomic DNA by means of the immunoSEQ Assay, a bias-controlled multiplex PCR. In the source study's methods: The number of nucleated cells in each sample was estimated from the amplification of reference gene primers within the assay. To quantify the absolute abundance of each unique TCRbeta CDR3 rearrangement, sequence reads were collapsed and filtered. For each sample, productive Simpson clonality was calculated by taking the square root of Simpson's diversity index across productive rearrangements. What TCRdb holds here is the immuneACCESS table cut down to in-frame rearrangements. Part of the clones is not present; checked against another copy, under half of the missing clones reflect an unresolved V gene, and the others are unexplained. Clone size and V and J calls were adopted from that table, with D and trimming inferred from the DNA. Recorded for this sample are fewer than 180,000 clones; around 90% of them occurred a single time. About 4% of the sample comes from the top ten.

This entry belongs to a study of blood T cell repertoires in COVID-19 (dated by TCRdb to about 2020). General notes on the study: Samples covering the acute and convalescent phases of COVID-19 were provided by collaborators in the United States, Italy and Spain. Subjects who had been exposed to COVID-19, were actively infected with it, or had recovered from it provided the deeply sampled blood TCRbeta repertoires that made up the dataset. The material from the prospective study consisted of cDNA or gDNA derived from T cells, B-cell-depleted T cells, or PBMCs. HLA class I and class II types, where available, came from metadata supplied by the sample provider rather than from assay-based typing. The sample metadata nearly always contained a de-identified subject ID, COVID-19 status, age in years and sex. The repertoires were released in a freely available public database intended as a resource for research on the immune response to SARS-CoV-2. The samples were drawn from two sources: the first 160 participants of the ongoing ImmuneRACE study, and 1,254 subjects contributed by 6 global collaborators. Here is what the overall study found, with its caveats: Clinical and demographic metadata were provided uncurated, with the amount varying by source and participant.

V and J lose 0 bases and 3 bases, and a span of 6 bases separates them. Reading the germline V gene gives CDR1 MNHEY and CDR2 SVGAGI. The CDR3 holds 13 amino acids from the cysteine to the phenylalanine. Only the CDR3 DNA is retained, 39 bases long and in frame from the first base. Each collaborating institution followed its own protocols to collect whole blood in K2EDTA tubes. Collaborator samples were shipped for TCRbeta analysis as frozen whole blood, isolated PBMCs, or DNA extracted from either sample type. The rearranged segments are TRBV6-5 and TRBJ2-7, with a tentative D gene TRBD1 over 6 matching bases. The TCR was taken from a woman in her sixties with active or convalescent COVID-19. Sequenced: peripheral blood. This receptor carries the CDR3 CASSYSTGYEQYF. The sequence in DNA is TGTGCCAGCAGTTACTCGACAGGCTACGAGCAGTACTTC.